The sequence of this TCR beta chain was determined in a study of T-cell memory formation after mild COVID-19. As for the study in general: Largely donor-specific sequence clusters came from two donors.

Study conclusions and caveats: Day 15 to 85 contracting clones showed balanced CD4/CD8; day 15 to 37 expanders favored CD4+.

The CDR3 covers 15 residues. V was pared by 3 bases and J by 3 bases, with 6 bases of the junction left unmatched. Germline V gene sequence: CDR1 ENHRY, CDR2 SYGVKD. With regard to this clonotype: Its specificity is unknown.

TCRdb passed the 5' RACE reads through MiXCR, listing each CDR3 protein once. Of approximately 88,000 distinct CDR3 sequences in the sample, 25% were seen once. Material: PBMCs or a T cell subset sorted from them (not recorded which). This clonotype was sampled from a man aged 18-30 years who had mild COVID-19 (a few samples of this study predate the infection). Cell type and time point are not known. The J gene is TRBJ2-3, the V gene TRBV10-3; 7 bases map to TRBD2. The CDR3 reads CAISDGEGWTDTQYF. In DNA form, the CDR3 reads TGTGCCATCAGTGATGGGGAGGGGTGGACAGATACGCAGTATTTT.